This TCR beta chain was observed in a study of T cell responses to AZD1222 COVID-19 vaccine. Findings of the study overall: The donors showed a predominance of white British ancestry and of females, with possible underestimation of clonal diversity.

The V end was cut by 4 bases, the J end by 10 bases, with 15 bases between. The CDR3 is 14 residues long. CDR1 is SGHKS and CDR2 is YYEKEE in the germline V gene (reference sequence). To note about this clone: What it binds is unknown.

Data came from immunoSEQ multiplex PCR; TCRdb stores just in-frame clones and leaves some out. Among about 140,000 clones, more than 85% were seen once, and the ten largest hold about 9.1%. This sequence originates from an adult in good health. The sample was peripheral blood, taken on day 0 of AZD1222 vaccination. This chain uses TRBV5-5 with TRBJ1-6; D remains ambiguous. This CDR3 is CASSIRALGSPLHF. The CDR3 bases are TGTGCCAGCAGCATCCGGGCCCTGGGGTCACCCCTCCACTTT.